This T cell receptor (beta chain) was sequenced in a study of blood T cells in healthy people across ages. Study as a whole: Capture via template switching afforded approximately one barcoded beta molecule per two T cells.

With a J-beta primer mix and a sample-barcoded 5' primer, a second PCR ran 7 to 11 cycles. Each cDNA was tagged by a template-switch adaptor containing 12 random nucleotides. TCRdb independently ran MiXCR on the 5' RACE reads; one entry per CDR3 protein. The sample has some 1.7 million distinct CDR3 sequences, 28% seen once; the top ten hold 6.5% to 8.5%. Study results and caveats: It was the long-lived donors that had more naive CD4+ cells and higher diversity than aged donors.

This clonotype was counted many times. Its antigen is unknown. Sequencing used blood. This clonotype originated in a young woman in good health.

CDR3: CASSFSGRNKNSYEQYF. DNA for the CDR3: TGTGCCAGCAGCTTTTCAGGAAGGAACAAAAACTCCTACGAGCAGTACTTC. V and J are TRBV7-2 and TRBJ2-7, with D uncertain. The CDR3 spans 17 residues. Germline V lookup: CDR1 SGHTA, CDR2 FQGNSA. Trimming pared 3 bases from V and 0 bases from J, leaving 18 bases between.